This record covers a single T cell receptor (beta chain). This clone was counted at least ten times. Its binding antigen is unknown. No qualities accompany the bases; no much larger clone lies one base away. This specimen belongs to a study of metastatic and nonmetastatic thyroid tumors (TCRdb year 2020). Context from the whole study: Repertoires were compared across peripheral blood and tumor or nodule tissue samples from malignant and benign thyroid patients. Summary of the overall study and its limitations: TCR beta diversity was reported as significantly higher in malignant tumors than in benign nodules, in both blood and tumor samples.

The receptor library was made with PCR. The instrument given in TCRdb is Illumina HiSeq 4000. High-throughput sequencing was used to profile the TCR beta-chain CDR3 region of every patient. The study's own analysis went as follows. The researchers built a classifier to tell apart papillary thyroid cancer patients with distant metastasis, based on CDR3 differences among clinicopathological groups. The Shannon index was used to measure repertoire diversity, and the Morisita-Horn index was used to measure how similar tumor and blood repertoires were. TCRdb redid the processing of the public reads, applying fastp at Q25 and MiXCR, and retained in-frame beta chains. TCRdb, not the original authors, processed these V and J calls. In all, the sample holds about 21,000 clones, and roughly 12% of those were seen once. Jointly, the top ten make up approximately 25% of the sample. None of the patients had been given any treatment before thyroid surgery. Patient clinical samples collected from the early 2010s to the late 2010s were retrospectively analysed using T-cell receptor beta sequencing.

The sequenced material came from blood. The TCR comes from a female donor with papillary thyroid cancer or a benign thyroid nodule (not recorded which). Some clones in this sample may be carry-over from other donors' samples.

The base sequence is TGTGCCAGCAGCGTAGACAGGAGAGGATATGGCTACACCTTC. It translates as CASSVDRRGYGYTF. The chain links TRBV9 with TRBJ1-2; matching of 5 bases hints at TRBD1 as the D gene. From the cysteine up to the phenylalanine, the CDR3 has a length of 14 residues. CDR3 DNA only is kept here, 42 bases in frame from base 1. Deletion took 0 bases off V and 5 bases off J, with a span of 11 bases between the germline ends. The germline V gene encodes CDR1 SGDLS and CDR2 YYNGEE.